Each of the 21 T cell receptor beta chains below was sequenced from the same sample in a study of T cell repertoires in cytomegalovirus infection. TCRdb processed the reads anew with MiXCR; each CDR3 protein has one entry. The data hold some 250,000 distinct CDR3 sequences, with less than 9.5% observed a single time. Sequencing was done on a sample of PBMCs. These receptors were collected from a human donor in good health (CMV status not recorded). Some clones in this sample may be carry-over from other donors' samples.

In this sample, this clonotype turned up a few times. The chain links TRBV4-2 to TRBJ2-3; 10 nucleotides agree with TRBD2. V shed 5 bases, J shed 0 bases, and the junction held 5 bases outside the gene matches. Germline assignment: CDR1 LGHNA and CDR2 YNFKEQ. The CDR3 runs 16 residues. CDR3 sequence (DNA): TGTGCCAGCAGCGTAGCGGGGGGTCAAAGCACAGATACGCAGTATTTT. This gives the protein CASSVAGGQSTDTQYF.

The table lists this clonotype with many counts. The rearrangement joins TRBV7-2 to TRBJ2-3, with D possibly matching TRBD2 (6 bases). This CDR3 has 15 amino acids. The V gene lost 5 bases and the J gene lost 2 bases, with 14 bases spanning the gap. The germline gives CDR1 SGHTA, CDR2 FQGNSA. The CDR3 coding sequence is TGTGCCAGCAGCCGCGGGATCCTCGTCACAGATACGCAGTATTTT. This encodes CASSRGILVTDTQYF.

In this sample, this clonotype turned up many times. The V call is TRBV7-8, the J call TRBJ1-2; a possible D gene is TRBD1 (5 bases). Germline loops: CDR1 SGHVS, CDR2 FQNEAQ. With 4 bases removed from V and 6 bases from J, the gap between germline ends came to 21 bases. This CDR3 is built from 16 residues. CDR3 sequence reads: CASSSFGTATRDGYTF. CDR3 nucleotides: TGTGCCAGCAGCTCCTTTGGGACCGCCACGAGGGATGGCTACACCTTC.

This clonotype was counted at least ten times. The chain is built from TRBV11-2 and TRBJ2-7, with D perhaps TRBD2 (6 bases). Deletions cut 2 bases from V and 5 bases from J, with 13 bases between. Germline V gene data show CDR1 as SGHAT and CDR2 as FQNNGV. The CDR3 spans 14 residues. The CDR3 bases are TGTGCCAGCAGCTTACGGGCGGGATCACACGAGCAGTACTTC. Translated: CASSLRAGSHEQYF.

The sample holds many counts of this clonotype. The chain is built from TRBV19 and TRBJ1-6, with a weak D call TRBD1 (5 bases). This CDR3 contains 15 residues. The germline V and J ends were trimmed by 4 bases and 10 bases, with 17 bases remaining between them. Germline assignment: CDR1 LNHDA and CDR2 SQIVND (reference sequence). CDR3 sequence reads: CASSTGGSGASPLHF. The DNA for the CDR3 is TGTGCCAGTAGTACCGGAGGGAGTGGGGCCTCACCCCTCCACTTT. The full variable domain, with the rest looked up from reference TRBV19 and TRBJ1-6, is DGGITQSPKYLFRKEGQNVTLSCEQNLNHDAMYWYRQDPGQGLRLIYYSQIVNDFQKGDIAEGYSVSREKKESFPLTVTSAQKNPTAFYLCASSTGGSGASPLHFGNGTRLTVT.

This clonotype was observed many times. The genes are TRBV7-8 and TRBJ2-3, with D tentatively TRBD1 (9 bases). Per germline, CDR1 SGHVS and CDR2 FQNEAQ. The V gene lost 5 bases and the J gene lost 1 base, with 22 bases spanning the gap. The CDR3 is 18 residues long. The CDR3 loop reads CASSRRGQGRGGTDTQYF. The DNA of the CDR3 is TGTGCCAGCAGCCGCCGAGGACAGGGGCGGGGGGGCACAGATACGCAGTATTTT.

This clonotype was observed many times. The rearrangement links TRBV7-8 to TRBJ2-3; no definite D call. Trimming stripped 5 bases from V and 0 bases from J, with 12 bases between. The CDR3 is made up of 15 amino acids. Germline V gives CDR1 SGHVS, CDR2 FQNEAQ. The CDR3 here is CASSVPGGSTDTQYF. The CDR3 region has the DNA TGTGCCAGCAGCGTCCCTGGCGGTAGCACAGATACGCAGTATTTT.

This clonotype was seen ten or more times. The V gene is TRBV27, the J gene TRBJ1-1, with TRBD1 matching over 8 bases. The CDR3 has 14 amino acids. Trimming took 6 bases from V and 3 from J; bases not matched to a gene: 6. Germline CDR1 reads MNHEY; CDR2 reads SMNVEV (reference sequence). The CDR3: CASRLRGLDTEAFF. The CDR3 region has the DNA TGTGCCAGCAGACTCAGGGGGCTAGACACTGAAGCTTTCTTT.

This clonotype has a count of ten or more. The rearrangement uses TRBV7-2 and TRBJ1-2; 7 nucleotides match TRBD1. The CDR3 runs to 14 residues. J lost 2 bases, V lost 3 bases, and 3 bases had no gene match. CDR1 SGHTA and CDR2 FQGNSA come from the germline V gene. CDR3 in amino acids: CASSFGQENYGYTF. The CDR3 coding sequence is TGTGCCAGCAGCTTTGGACAGGAAAACTATGGCTACACCTTC.

V and J are TRBV2 and TRBJ2-1; 8 nucleotides line up with TRBD2. Germline CDR1 reads SNHLY; CDR2 reads FYNNEI. V lost 8 bases and J lost 8; bases outside the gene matches: 11. The CDR3 spans 14 residues. Written as DNA, the CDR3 is TGTGCCAGCCGTTCGGGAGGGCCCAAAGATGAGCAGTTCTTC. Its translation: CASRSGGPKDEQFF. The whole variable domain, remainder taken from reference TRBV2 and TRBJ2-1, is EPEVTQTPSHQVTQMGQEVILRCVPISNHLYFYWYRQILGQKVEFLVSFYNNEISEKSEIFDDQFSVERPDGSNFTLKIRSTKLEDSAMYFCASRSGGPKDEQFFGPGTRLTVL.

This clonotype showed up many times. The rearrangement joins TRBV7-2 to TRBJ1-6, with 7 bases lining up with TRBD1. The length of the CDR3 is 12 residues. With V trimmed by 5 bases and J by 10 bases, 2 bases remained unmatched. The germline CDR1 and CDR2 sequences are SGHTA and FQGNSA. DNA of the CDR3: TGTGCCAGCAGCCGGGACAGATCACCCCTCCACTTT. This translates into CASSRDRSPLHF.

At least ten counts were recorded for this clonotype. V usage is TRBV12-3 or TRBV12-4 and J usage is TRBJ2-1, with D unresolved. Deletions cut 3 bases from V and 0 bases from J, with 12 bases between. The CDR3 totals 16 residues. The chain's CDR3 is CASSFRGLSSYNEQFF. The CDR3 bases are TGTGCCAGCAGTTTTCGCGGCCTAAGCTCCTACAATGAGCAGTTCTTC.

This clonotype showed up many times. In nucleotides, the CDR3 is TGTGCCAGCAGCTCCACTGTGATGGGACAGGGGGCGCGAGCTTTCTTT. Translating gives CASSSTVMGQGARAFF. The chain couples TRBV7-9 to TRBJ1-1; TRBD1 aligns across 12 bases. The CDR3 runs 16 residues. V lost 4 bases, J lost 10 bases, and 13 bases stayed unmatched. Germline V lookup: CDR1 SEHNR, CDR2 FQNEAQ (reference sequence).

This clonotype was counted many times. The chain uses TRBV28 and TRBJ1-2; 7 bases agree with TRBD1. After removal of 6 bases from V and 2 bases from J, the junction contained 12 bases not matched to a gene. Germline lookup yields CDR1 MDHEN and CDR2 SYDVKM. CDR3 size: 16 residues. In DNA, the CDR3 is TGTGCCAGCAGCTCCCATGGACAGGTCGGGAACTATGGCTACACCTTC. This sequence encodes CASSSHGQVGNYGYTF.

The sample holds many counts of this clonotype. V and J are TRBV7-8 and TRBJ2-7; tentative D call: TRBD2 (7 bases). The CDR3 is made up of 19 amino acids. Germline values: CDR1 SGHVS, CDR2 FQNEAQ. Trimming cost V 2 bases and J 6 bases, with 29 bases left between them. CDR3 residues: CASSLTPGAGAFSLSEQYF. The CDR3 bases are TGTGCCAGCAGCTTAACCCCAGGGGCGGGAGCGTTTTCGCTATCCGAGCAGTACTTC.

This clonotype was recorded many times. The J gene is TRBJ1-3, the V gene TRBV4-1; the D gene is possibly TRBD1 (5 bases). Trimming pared 1 base from V and 3 bases from J, leaving 10 bases between. CDR3 length equals 15 residues. Germline V gene sequence: CDR1 MGHRA, CDR2 YSYEKL. The CDR3 is CASSQAGKGGNTIYF. CDR3 sequence (DNA): TGCGCCAGCAGCCAAGCAGGGAAAGGTGGAAACACCATATATTTT.

This clonotype was detected many times. CDR3 amino acids: CASKTSGFPEAFF. In DNA form, the CDR3 reads TGTGCCAGCAAGACTTCGGGGTTCCCTGAAGCTTTCTTT. This chain connects TRBV7-2 to TRBJ1-1; D remains unclear. V lost 7 bases and J lost 6, with 15 bases in between. Germline CDR1 and CDR2: SGHTA and FQGNSA. There are 13 residues in the CDR3.

Here the CDR3 DNA reads TGTGCCAGCAGCAAGACAGGAATATTGAACACTGAAGCTTTCTTT. It encodes CASSKTGILNTEAFF. The gene calls are TRBV7-9 and TRBJ1-1; a weak D match, TRBD1 (6 bases). The V gene lost 5 bases and the J gene lost 0 bases, with 13 bases spanning the gap. CDR1 and CDR2 from the germline V gene are SEHNR and FQNEAQ (reference sequence). The length of the CDR3 is 15 residues.

This clonotype was seen ten or more times. V usage is TRBV20-1 and J usage is TRBJ1-3; 8 bases are a match to TRBD1. The CDR3 runs to 14 residues. Per germline, CDR1 DFQATT and CDR2 SNEGSKA (reference sequence). Unmatched junction bases numbered 7, after V lost 5 bases and J lost 4 bases. CDR3 sequence: CSAQARDRGNTIYF. The CDR3 DNA sequence: TGCAGTGCTCAAGCCCGGGACAGGGGAAACACCATATATTTT.

Ten or more counts support this clonotype. V and J are TRBV7-2 and TRBJ2-3; D is perhaps TRBD1 or TRBD2 (7 bases each). Germline loops: CDR1 SGHTA, CDR2 FQGNSA. Trimming pared 1 base from V and 2 bases from J, leaving 13 bases between. The CDR3 runs 16 residues. The CDR3 DNA reads as TGTGCCAGCAGCTTAGTCAGGGGGGGGTTCACAGATACGCAGTATTTT. Its protein product is CASSLVRGGFTDTQYF.

This clonotype was recorded once. V and J are TRBV6-8 and TRBJ1-4, with D unresolved. The germline CDR1 and CDR2 sequences are MNHGY and SAAAGT. The V and J ends lost 3 bases and 8 bases respectively, with 10 bases between them. This CDR3 is 13 amino acids long. The CDR3 sequence: CASSYRPLEKLFF. CDR3 nucleotide sequence: TGTGCCAGCAGTTATAGGCCCCTCGAAAAACTGTTTTTT.